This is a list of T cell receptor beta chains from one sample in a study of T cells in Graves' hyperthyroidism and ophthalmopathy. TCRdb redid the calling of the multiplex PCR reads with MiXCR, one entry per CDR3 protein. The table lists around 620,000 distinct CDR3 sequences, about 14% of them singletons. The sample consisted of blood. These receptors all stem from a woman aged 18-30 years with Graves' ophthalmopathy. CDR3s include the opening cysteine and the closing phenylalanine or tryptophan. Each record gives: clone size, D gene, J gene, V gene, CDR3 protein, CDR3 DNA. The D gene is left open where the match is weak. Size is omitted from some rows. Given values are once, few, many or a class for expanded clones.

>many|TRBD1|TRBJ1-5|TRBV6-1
CASSSGTGSNQPQHF
TGTGCCAGCAGCTCCGGGACAGGGAGCAATCAGCCCCAGCATTTT
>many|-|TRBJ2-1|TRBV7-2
CASSSVSSVNEQFF
TGTGCCAGCAGCTCAGTCTCTAGCGTCAATGAGCAGTTCTTC
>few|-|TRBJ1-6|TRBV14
CASSQAGGGSPLHF
TGTGCCAGCAGCCAAGCTGGGGGAGGTTCACCCCTCCACTTT
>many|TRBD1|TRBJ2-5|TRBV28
CASSNSGGQETQYF
TGTGCCAGCAGCAACTCAGGGGGCCAAGAGACCCAGTACTTC
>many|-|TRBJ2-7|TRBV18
CASSPKGGTSYEQYF
TGTGCCAGCTCACCAAAGGGGGGGACCTCCTACGAGCAGTACTTC
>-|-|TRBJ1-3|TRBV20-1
CSAPDGRSGNTIYF
TGCAGTGCTCCCGACGGCCGCTCTGGAAACACCATATATTTT
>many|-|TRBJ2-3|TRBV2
CASCDCLGLAEASTDTQYF
TGTGCCAGCTGTGACTGTCTGGGTTTAGCGGAAGCTAGCACAGATACGCAGTATTTT
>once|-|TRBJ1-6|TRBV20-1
CSARVAGRENSPLHF
TGCAGTGCTAGAGTAGCAGGGCGTGAGAATTCACCCCTCCACTTT
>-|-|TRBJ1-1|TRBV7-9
CASSSSGTDTEAFF
TGTGCCAGCAGCTCCTCAGGGACGGACACTGAAGCTTTCTTT
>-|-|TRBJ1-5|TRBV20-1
CSARGGGNQHF
TGCAGTGCTAGAGGCGGGGGCAACCAGCATTTT
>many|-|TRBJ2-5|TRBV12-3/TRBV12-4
CASTITGRGTQYF
TGTGCCAGCACCATCACGGGGCGGGGGACCCAGTACTTC
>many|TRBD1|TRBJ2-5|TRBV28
CASSWSMRTGEVTQYF
TGTGCCAGCAGCTGGTCGATGAGGACAGGGGAGGTGACCCAGTACTTC
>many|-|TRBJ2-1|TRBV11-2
CASSLGSSYNEQFF
TGTGCCAGCAGCTTAGGGAGCTCCTACAATGAGCAGTTCTTC
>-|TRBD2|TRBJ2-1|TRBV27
CASRESGFGLAGVNEQFF
TGTGCCAGCAGAGAGTCAGGATTTGGACTAGCGGGAGTAAATGAGCAGTTCTTC
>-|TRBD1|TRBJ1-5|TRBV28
CASSRGQRNNQPQHF
TGTGCCAGCAGTCGGGGACAGAGAAATAATCAGCCCCAGCATTTT
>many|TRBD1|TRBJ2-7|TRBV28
CASSFPDRAYEQYF
TGTGCCAGCAGTTTCCCGGACAGGGCTTACGAGCAGTACTTC
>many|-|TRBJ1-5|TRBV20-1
CSARGGSENQPQHF
TGCAGTGCTAGAGGCGGCAGTGAGAATCAGCCCCAGCATTTT
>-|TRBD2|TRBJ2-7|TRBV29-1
CSALGQQTSGAYEQYF
TGCAGCGCATTGGGACAGCAGACTAGCGGAGCCTACGAGCAGTACTTC
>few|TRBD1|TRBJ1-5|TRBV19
CASSSLQGVWDQPQHF
TGTGCCAGTAGTTCCCTACAGGGGGTATGGGATCAGCCCCAGCATTTT
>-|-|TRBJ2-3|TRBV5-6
CASSSTGPDTQYF
TGTGCCAGCAGCTCGACAGGACCGGATACGCAGTATTTT
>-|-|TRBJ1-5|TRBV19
CASSIGGVGQPQHF
TGTGCCAGTAGTATCGGGGGAGTAGGCCAGCCCCAGCATTTT
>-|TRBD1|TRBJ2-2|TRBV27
CATLDRGRFTGELFF
TGTGCCACCTTGGACAGGGGGCGTTTCACCGGGGAGCTGTTTTTT
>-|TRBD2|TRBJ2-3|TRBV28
CASSLGLAGGITDTQYF
TGTGCCAGCAGTTTGGGGCTAGCGGGGGGGATCACAGATACGCAGTATTTT
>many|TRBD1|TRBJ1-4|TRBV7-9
CASSSSQGANEKLFF
TGTGCCAGCAGCTCGAGTCAGGGGGCTAATGAAAAACTGTTTTTT
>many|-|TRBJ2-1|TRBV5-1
CASSALEGPSYNEQFF
TGCGCCAGCAGCGCATTAGAGGGCCCATCCTACAATGAGCAGTTCTTC